This TCR beta chain originates from a study of T-cell reconstitution after alpha-beta-depleted transplantation in children. The germline V gene encodes CDR1 SGHRS and CDR2 YFSETQ. V lost 2 bases to trimming and J lost 1 base; unmatched junction nucleotides: 4. This CDR3 has 15 residues. During its preparation, the TCRbeta library received unique molecular identifiers. A single record per CDR3 protein comes from TCRdb applying MiXCR to the PCR reads. The sample shows nearly 550,000 distinct CDR3 sequences, about a sixth of them seen only once. This receptor was taken from a human donor who donated a stem cell graft to a child with acute lymphoblastic leukemia. This chain joins TRBV5-1 and TRBJ2-3; TRBD1 matches at 7 bases. Sample: PBMCs from the stem cell graft donor, taken from the stem cell graft. CDR3 DNA: TGCGCCAGCAGCTTCGACAGGGCTCGCACAGATACGCAGTATTTT. It translates to CASSFDRARTDTQYF.